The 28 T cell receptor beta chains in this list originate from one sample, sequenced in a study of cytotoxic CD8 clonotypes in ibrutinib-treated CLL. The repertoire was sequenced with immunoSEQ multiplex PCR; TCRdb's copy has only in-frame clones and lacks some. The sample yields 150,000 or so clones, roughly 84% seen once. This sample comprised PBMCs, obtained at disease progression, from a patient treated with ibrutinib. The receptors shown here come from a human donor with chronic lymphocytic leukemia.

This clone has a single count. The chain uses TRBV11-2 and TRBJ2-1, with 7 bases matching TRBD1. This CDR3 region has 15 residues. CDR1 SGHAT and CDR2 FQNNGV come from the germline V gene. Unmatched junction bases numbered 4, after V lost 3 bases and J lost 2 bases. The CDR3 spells CASSLTGFTYNEQFF. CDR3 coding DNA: TGTGCCAGCAGCTTGACAGGGTTTACCTACAATGAGCAGTTCTTC.

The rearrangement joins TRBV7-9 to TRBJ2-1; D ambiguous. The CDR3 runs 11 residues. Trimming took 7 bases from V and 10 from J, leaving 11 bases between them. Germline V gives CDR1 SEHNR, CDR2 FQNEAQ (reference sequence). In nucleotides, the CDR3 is TGTGCCAGCACCACATCCTCAGAGCAGTTCTTC. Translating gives CASTTSSEQFF.

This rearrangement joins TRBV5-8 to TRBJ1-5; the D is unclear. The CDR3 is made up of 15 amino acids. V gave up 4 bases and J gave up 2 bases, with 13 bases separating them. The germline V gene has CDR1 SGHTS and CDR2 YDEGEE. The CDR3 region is CASSRGGYGNQPQHF. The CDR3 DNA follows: TGTGCCAGCAGCCGCGGTGGGTACGGCAATCAGCCCCAGCATTTT. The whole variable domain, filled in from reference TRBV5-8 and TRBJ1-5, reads EAGVTQSPTHLIKTRGQQATLRCSPISGHTSVYWYQQALGLGLQFLLWYDEGEERNRGNFPPRFSGRQFPNYSSELNVNALELEDSALYLCASSRGGYGNQPQHFGDGTRLSIL.

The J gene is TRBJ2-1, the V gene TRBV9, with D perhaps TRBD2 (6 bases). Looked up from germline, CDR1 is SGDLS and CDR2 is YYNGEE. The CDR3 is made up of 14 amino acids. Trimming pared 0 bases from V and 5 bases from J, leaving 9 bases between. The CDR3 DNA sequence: TGTGCCAGCAGCGTAGGCGGCGGGAACAATGAGCAGTTCTTC. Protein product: CASSVGGGNNEQFF.

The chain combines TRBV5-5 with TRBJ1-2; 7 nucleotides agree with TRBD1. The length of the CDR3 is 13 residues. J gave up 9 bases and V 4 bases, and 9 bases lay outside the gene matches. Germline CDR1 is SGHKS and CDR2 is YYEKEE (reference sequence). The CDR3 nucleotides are TGTGCCAGCAGCGCGACAGGGACTAGGCGCTACACCTTC. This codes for CASSATGTRRYTF.

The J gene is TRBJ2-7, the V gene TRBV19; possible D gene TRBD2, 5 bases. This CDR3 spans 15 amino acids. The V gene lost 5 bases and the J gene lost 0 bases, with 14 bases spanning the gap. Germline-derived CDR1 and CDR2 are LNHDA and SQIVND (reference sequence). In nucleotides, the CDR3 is TGTGCCAGTAGTGTCGGGCGGGCCTACTCCTACGAGCAGTACTTC. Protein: CASSVGRAYSYEQYF.

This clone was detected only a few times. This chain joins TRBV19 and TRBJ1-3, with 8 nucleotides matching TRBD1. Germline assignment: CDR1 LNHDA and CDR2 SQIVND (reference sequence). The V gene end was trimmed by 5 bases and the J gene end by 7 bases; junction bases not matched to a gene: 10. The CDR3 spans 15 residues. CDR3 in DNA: TGTGCCAGTAGTGTCGGACAGGGTTTCGGGAACACCATATATTTT. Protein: CASSVGQGFGNTIYF.

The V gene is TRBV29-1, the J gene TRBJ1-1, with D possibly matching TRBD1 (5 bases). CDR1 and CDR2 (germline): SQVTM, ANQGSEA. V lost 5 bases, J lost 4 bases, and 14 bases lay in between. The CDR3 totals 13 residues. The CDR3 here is CSVRQGRSTEAFF. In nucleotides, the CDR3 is TGCAGCGTTCGGCAGGGTAGAAGCACTGAAGCTTTCTTT.

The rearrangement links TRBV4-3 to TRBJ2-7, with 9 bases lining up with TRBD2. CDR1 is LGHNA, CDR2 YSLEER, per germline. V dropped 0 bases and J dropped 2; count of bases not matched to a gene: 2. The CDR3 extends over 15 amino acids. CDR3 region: CASSQEKRGAYEQYF. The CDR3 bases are TGCGCCAGCAGCCAAGAAAAGCGGGGGGCCTACGAGCAGTACTTC.

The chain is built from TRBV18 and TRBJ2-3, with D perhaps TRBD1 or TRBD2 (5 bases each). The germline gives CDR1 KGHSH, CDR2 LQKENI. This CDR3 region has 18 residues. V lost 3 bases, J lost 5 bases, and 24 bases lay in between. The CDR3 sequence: CASSPGLAPGVLEDTQYF. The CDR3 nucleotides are TGTGCCAGCTCACCGGGGCTAGCCCCCGGAGTTCTCGAAGATACGCAGTATTTT. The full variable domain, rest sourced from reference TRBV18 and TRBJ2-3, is NAGVMQNPRHLVRRRGQEARLRCSPMKGHSHVYWYRQLPEEGLKFMVYLQKENIIDESGMPKERFSAEFPKEGPSILRIQQVVRGDSAAYFCASSPGLAPGVLEDTQYFGPGTRLTVL.

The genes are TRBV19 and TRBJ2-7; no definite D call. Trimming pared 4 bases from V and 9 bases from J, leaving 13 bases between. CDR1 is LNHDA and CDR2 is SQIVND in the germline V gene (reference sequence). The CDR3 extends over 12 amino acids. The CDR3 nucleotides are TGTGCCAGTAGTACCACCGGGTCAGTGCAGTACTTC. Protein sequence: CASSTTGSVQYF.

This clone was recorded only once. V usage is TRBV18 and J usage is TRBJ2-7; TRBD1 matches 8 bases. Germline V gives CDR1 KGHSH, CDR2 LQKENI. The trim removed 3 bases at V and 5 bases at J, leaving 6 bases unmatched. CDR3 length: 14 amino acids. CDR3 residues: CASSPMTGEDEQYF. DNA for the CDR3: TGTGCCAGCTCACCCATGACAGGGGAAGACGAGCAGTACTTC.

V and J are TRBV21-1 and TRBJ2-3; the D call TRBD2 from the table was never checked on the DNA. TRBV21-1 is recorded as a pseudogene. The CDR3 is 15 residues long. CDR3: CASSKGKRDTDTQYF. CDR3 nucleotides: TGTGCCAGCAGCAAAGGAAAGCGGGACACAGATACGCAGTATTTT.

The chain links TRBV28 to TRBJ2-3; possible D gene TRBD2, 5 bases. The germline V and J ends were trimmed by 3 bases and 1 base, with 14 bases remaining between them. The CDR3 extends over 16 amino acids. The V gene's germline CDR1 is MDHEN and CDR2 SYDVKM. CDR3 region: CASSFLRGSGTDTQYF. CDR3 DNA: TGTGCCAGCAGTTTCCTTCGGGGTTCTGGCACAGATACGCAGTATTTT.

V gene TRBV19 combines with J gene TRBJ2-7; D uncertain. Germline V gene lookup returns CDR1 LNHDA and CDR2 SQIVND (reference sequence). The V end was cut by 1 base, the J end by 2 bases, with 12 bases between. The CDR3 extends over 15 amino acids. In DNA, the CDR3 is TGTGCCAGTAGTATAGGTCAGGTCACAGCCTACGAGCAGTACTTC. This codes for CASSIGQVTAYEQYF.

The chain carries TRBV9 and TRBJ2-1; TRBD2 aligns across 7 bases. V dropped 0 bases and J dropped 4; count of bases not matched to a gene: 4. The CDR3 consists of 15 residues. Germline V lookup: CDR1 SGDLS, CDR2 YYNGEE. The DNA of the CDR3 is TGTGCCAGCAGCGTAGAGGCTAGCGGATACAATGAGCAGTTCTTC. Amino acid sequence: CASSVEASGYNEQFF.

The CDR3: CASSRHTPGLAGVAVDTQYF. CDR3 nucleotides: TGTGCCAGCAGCCGACATACACCGGGACTAGCGGGAGTAGCGGTGGATACGCAGTATTTT. This sequence joins TRBV7-3 and TRBJ2-3; 14 bases align to TRBD2. The CDR3 extends over 20 amino acids. Germline values: CDR1 SGHTA, CDR2 FQGTGA. Losses at the gene ends were 5 bases for V and 6 bases for J; bases not matched to a gene: 19.

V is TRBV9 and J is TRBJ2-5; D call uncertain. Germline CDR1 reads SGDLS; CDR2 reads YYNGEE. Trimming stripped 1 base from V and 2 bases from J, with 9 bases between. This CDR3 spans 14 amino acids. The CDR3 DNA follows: TGTGCCAGCAGCGTAAGGGCTCAACAAGAGACCCAGTACTTC. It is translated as CASSVRAQQETQYF. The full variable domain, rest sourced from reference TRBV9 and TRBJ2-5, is DSGVTQTPKHLITATGQRVTLRCSPRSGDLSVYWYQQSLDQGLQFLIQYYNGEERAKGNILERFSAQQFPDLHSELNLSSLELGDSALYFCASSVRAQQETQYFGPGTRLLVL.

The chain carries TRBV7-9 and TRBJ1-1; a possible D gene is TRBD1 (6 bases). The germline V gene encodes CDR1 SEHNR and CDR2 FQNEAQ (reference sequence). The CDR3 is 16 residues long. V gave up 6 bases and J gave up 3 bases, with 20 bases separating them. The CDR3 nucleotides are TGTGCCAGCAGATCTGGACAGTCGGACGGGCACACTGAAGCTTTCTTT. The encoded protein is CASRSGQSDGHTEAFF. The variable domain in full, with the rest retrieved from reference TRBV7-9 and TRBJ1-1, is DTGVSQNPRHKITKRGQNVTFRCDPISEHNRLYWYRQTLGQGPEFLTYFQNEAQLEKSRLLSDRFSAERPKGSFSTLEIQRTEQGDSAMYLCASRSGQSDGHTEAFFGQGTRLTVV.

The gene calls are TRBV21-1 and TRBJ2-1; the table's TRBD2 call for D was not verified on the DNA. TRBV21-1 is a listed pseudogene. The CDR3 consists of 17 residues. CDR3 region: CASSKPGLAFGYNEQFF. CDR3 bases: TGTGCCAGCAGCAAACCGGGACTAGCGTTTGGGTACAATGAGCAGTTCTTC.

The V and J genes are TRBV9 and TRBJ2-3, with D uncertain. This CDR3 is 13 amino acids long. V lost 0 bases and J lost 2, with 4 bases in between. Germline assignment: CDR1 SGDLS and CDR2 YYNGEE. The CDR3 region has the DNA TGTGCCAGCAGCGTAGAGGCCACAGATACGCAGTATTTT. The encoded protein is CASSVEATDTQYF.

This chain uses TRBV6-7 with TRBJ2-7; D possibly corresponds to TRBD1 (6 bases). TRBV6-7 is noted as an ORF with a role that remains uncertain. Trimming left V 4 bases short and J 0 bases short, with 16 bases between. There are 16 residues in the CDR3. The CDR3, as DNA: TGTGCCAGCAGTTGCCCCGACAGGTACAGCTCCTACGAGCAGTACTTC. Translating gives CASSCPDRYSSYEQYF.

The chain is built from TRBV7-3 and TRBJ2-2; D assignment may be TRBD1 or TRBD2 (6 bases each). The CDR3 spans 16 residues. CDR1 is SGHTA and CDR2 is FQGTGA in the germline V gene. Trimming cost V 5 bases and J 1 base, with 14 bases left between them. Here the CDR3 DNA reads TGTGCCAGCAGCATCCGCGGGACATTGAACACCGGGGAGCTGTTTTTT. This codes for CASSIRGTLNTGELFF. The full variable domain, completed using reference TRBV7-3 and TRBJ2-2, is GAGVSQTPSNKVTEKGKYVELRCDPISGHTALYWYRQSLGQGPEFLIYFQGTGAADDSGLPNDRFFAVRPEGSVSTLKIQRTERGDSAVYLCASSIRGTLNTGELFFGEGSRLTVL.

CDR3 DNA sequence: TGTGCCAGCCGGACAGGGGAGAGCGCAGATACGCAGTATTTT. Amino acid sequence: CASRTGESADTQYF. This chain links TRBV2 with TRBJ2-3; 9 bases fit TRBD1. Unmatched junction bases numbered 7, after V lost 8 bases and J lost 4 bases. CDR3 size: 14 residues. Germline V gives CDR1 SNHLY, CDR2 FYNNEI.

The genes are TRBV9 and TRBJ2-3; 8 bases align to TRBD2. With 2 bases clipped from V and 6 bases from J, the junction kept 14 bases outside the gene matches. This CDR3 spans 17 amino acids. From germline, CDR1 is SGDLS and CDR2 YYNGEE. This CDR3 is CASSVNPSGSIKDTQYF. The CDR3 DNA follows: TGTGCCAGCAGCGTCAACCCTAGCGGGTCGATCAAGGATACGCAGTATTTT.

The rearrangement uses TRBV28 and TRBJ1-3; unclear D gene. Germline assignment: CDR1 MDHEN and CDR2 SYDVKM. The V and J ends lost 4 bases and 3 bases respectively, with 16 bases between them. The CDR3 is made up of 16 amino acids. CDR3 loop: CASSSFPSSGGNTIYF. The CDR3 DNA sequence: TGTGCCAGCAGTTCCTTCCCCTCCAGCGGTGGAAACACCATATATTTT.

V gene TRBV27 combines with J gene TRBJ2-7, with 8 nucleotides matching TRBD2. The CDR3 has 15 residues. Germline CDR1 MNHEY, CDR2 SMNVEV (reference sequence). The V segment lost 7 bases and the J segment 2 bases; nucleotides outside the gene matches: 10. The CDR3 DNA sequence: TGTGCCAGCACCCCCGGACTAGCCGGTCCCTACGAGCAGTACTTC. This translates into CASTPGLAGPYEQYF.

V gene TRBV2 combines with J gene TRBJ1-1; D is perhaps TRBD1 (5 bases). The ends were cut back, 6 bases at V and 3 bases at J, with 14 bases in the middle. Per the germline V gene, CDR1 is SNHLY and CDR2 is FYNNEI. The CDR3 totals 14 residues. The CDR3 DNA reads TGTGCCAGCAGCTTGGGGCCTGGGGACACTGAAGCTTTCTTT. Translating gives CASSLGPGDTEAFF.